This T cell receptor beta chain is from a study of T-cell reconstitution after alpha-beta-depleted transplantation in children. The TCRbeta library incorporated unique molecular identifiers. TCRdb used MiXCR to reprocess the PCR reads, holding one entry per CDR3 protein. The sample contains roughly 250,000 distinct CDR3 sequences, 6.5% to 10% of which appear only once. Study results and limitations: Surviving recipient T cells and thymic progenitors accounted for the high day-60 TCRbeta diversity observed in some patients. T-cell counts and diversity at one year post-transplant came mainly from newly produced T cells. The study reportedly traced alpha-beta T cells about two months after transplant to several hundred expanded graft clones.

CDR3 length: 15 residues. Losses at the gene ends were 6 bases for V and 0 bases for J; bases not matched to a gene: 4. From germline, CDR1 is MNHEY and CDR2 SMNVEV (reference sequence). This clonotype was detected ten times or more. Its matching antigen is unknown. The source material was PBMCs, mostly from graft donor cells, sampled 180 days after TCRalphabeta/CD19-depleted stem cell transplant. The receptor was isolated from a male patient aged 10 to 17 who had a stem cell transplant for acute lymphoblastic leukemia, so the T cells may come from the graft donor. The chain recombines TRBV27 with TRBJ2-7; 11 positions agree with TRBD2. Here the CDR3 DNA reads TGTGCCAGCAGGCCGGGACTAGCGGCCTCCTACGAGCAGTACTTC. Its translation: CASRPGLAASYEQYF.